A single sample is the source of the 22 T cell receptor beta chains below, sequenced in a study of T cells in Graves' hyperthyroidism and ophthalmopathy. The investigators amplified TCR beta CDR3 regions from RNA transcripts. The HTBI primer set drove a first-round RT-PCR of the TCR CDR3. A single record per CDR3 protein comes from TCRdb applying MiXCR to the multiplex PCR reads. The table shows fewer than 600,000 distinct CDR3 sequences, with 14% occurring only once. The sample taken for sequencing was blood. The receptors stem from a woman between 40 and 50 years old with Graves' hyperthyroidism.

The chain has TRBV28 and TRBJ1-2; possibly TRBD1 for D (5 bases). CDR1 is MDHEN and CDR2 is SYDVKM in the germline V gene. The CDR3 consists of 15 residues. Trimming removed 1 base at V and 2 bases at J, with 11 bases between. This CDR3 is CASSLLAGYNYGYTF. CDR3 nucleotide sequence: TGTGCCAGCAGTTTATTGGCAGGGTACAACTATGGCTACACCTTC.

This clonotype came up many times. The rearrangement joins TRBV3-1 to TRBJ2-1; D is unresolved. Germline V gene sequence: CDR1 LGHDT, CDR2 YNNKEL (reference sequence). V lost 4 bases and J lost 1, with 8 bases in between. There are 14 residues in the CDR3. The CDR3 protein is CASSPFGSYNEQFF. CDR3 DNA sequence: TGTGCCAGCAGCCCTTTTGGTTCCTACAATGAGCAGTTCTTC.

This clonotype was picked up many times. The V gene is TRBV2, the J gene TRBJ2-1; 11 nucleotides agree with TRBD2. V gave up 6 bases and J gave up 6 bases; unmatched junction bases: 7. Germline CDR1 and CDR2: SNHLY and FYNNEI. CDR3 size: 15 residues. This CDR3 reads CASSLLTSGSNEQFF. CDR3 bases: TGTGCCAGCAGCCTACTCACTAGCGGGAGCAATGAGCAGTTCTTC.

This clonotype was picked up a small number of times. This CDR3 reads CASSEARGFYNEQFF. CDR3 in DNA: TGTGCCAGCAGCGAAGCAAGGGGGTTCTACAATGAGCAGTTCTTC. The V gene is TRBV25-1, the J gene TRBJ2-1; D is perhaps TRBD1 (6 bases). Germline V gene sequence: CDR1 MGHDK, CDR2 SYGVNS. V was shortened by 6 bases and J by 3 bases, with 15 bases between the two germline ends. This CDR3 has 15 residues. The variable domain in full, with the rest retrieved from reference TRBV25-1 and TRBJ2-1, is EADIYQTPRYLVIGTGKKITLECSQTMGHDKMYWYQQDPGMELHLIHYSYGVNSTEKGDLSSESTVSRIRTEHFPLTLESARPSHTSQYLCASSEARGFYNEQFFGPGTRLTVL.

The sample holds many counts of this clonotype. The DNA of the CDR3 is TGCAGTGCCACCCCGTTTGAGGGAGGGCACGAGACCCAGTACTTC. Its translation is CSATPFEGGHETQYF. The V and J genes are TRBV20-1 and TRBJ2-5; TRBD2 matches at 7 bases. This CDR3 comprises 15 residues. The germline V gene has CDR1 DFQATT and CDR2 SNEGSKA (reference sequence). The V and J ends lost 6 bases and 5 bases, in that order; junction bases with no gene match: 15.

CDR3 region: CASSTGTGPGEQFF. CDR3 in DNA: TGTGCCAGCAGCACCGGGACAGGGCCGGGGGAGCAGTTCTTC. The genes are TRBV7-9 and TRBJ2-1, with 9 bases fitting TRBD1. Trimming at V came to 5 bases and at J to 10 bases, leaving 9 bases not matched to a gene. Germline loops: CDR1 SEHNR, CDR2 FQNEAQ (reference sequence). The CDR3 contains 14 residues.

There are a few counts of this clonotype. Relative to the germline gene, one junction end is altered; a read error may explain this. This chain joins TRBV7-8 and TRBJ2-7; 7 bases fit TRBD2. This CDR3 has 13 residues. The germline gives CDR1 SGHVS, CDR2 FQNEAQ. CDR3 DNA: TGTGCCAGCAGCTTAGAAGGGGACTACGAGCAGTGCTTC. Translation: CASSLEGDYEQCF.

V is TRBV25-1 and J is TRBJ2-2; 12 bases fit TRBD1. This CDR3 has 20 amino acids. V was pared by 4 bases and J by 1 base, with 13 bases of the junction left unmatched. Germline loops: CDR1 MGHDK, CDR2 SYGVNS. This CDR3 reads CASSGIPGTGGLGNTGELFF. CDR3 in DNA: TGTGCCAGCAGTGGGATACCCGGGACAGGGGGCTTAGGGAACACCGGGGAGCTGTTTTTT.

This clonotype was detected many times. The gene calls are TRBV12-3 or TRBV12-4 and TRBJ1-6; the D gene is possibly TRBD1 (5 bases). This CDR3 contains 14 residues. With 0 bases removed from V and 10 bases from J, the gap between germline ends came to 10 bases. The CDR3 nucleotides are TGTGCCAGCAGTTTAGCAGGGGAAGGATCACCCCTCCACTTT. Amino acids: CASSLAGEGSPLHF.

This clonotype was counted only a few times. The chain recombines TRBV28 with TRBJ1-1; D gene ambiguous. Germline assignment: CDR1 MDHEN and CDR2 SYDVKM. V gave up 10 bases and J gave up 4 bases, with 10 bases separating them. CDR3 size: 11 residues. This chain's CDR3 is CATRAGTEAFF. In DNA form, the CDR3 reads TGTGCCACCCGGGCGGGCACTGAAGCTTTCTTT.

On this clonotype: A much bigger clone sits one base away, suggesting this may be a read error. The chain couples TRBV28 to TRBJ1-3; TRBD1 agrees at 8 bases. The germline V gene has CDR1 MDHEN and CDR2 SYDVKM. The CDR3 runs to 17 residues. The CDR3 nucleotides read TGTGCCAGCAGTTCCGGACAGGGCCTTCTCTCTAGAAACACCATATATTTT. Translation: CASSSGQGLLSRNTIYF.

This clonotype was found a few times. The V gene is TRBV6-2 or TRBV6-3, the J gene TRBJ2-7; the D is unclear. The V end lost 2 bases, the J end lost 3 bases, and 8 bases lay between the germline ends. This CDR3 region has 13 residues. The germline CDR1 and CDR2 sequences are MNHEY and SVGEGT. CDR3 amino acids: CASSYGIGYEQYF. Written as DNA, the CDR3 is TGTGCCAGCAGTTACGGGATAGGCTACGAGCAGTACTTC.

This chain links TRBV18 with TRBJ1-1; TRBD1 aligns across 9 bases. Germline V gives CDR1 KGHSH, CDR2 LQKENI. V dropped 3 bases and J dropped 11; count of bases not matched to a gene: 7. The CDR3 is 13 amino acids. The CDR3 nucleotides are TGTGCCAGCTCACCCTCCGACAGGGGGGCGGCTTTCTTT. The encoded protein is CASSPSDRGAAFF.

The chain uses TRBV6-1 and TRBJ2-3; the D is unclear. Germline V gives CDR1 MNHNS, CDR2 SASEGT. The CDR3 consists of 11 residues. V was clipped by 6 bases and J by 6 bases, with 7 bases between them. Here the CDR3 reads CASSRLDTQYF. CDR3 in DNA: TGTGCCAGCAGCCGCCTGGATACGCAGTATTTT.

At least ten counts were recorded for this clonotype. V usage is TRBV30 and J usage is TRBJ2-7, with 10 bases identical to TRBD1. This CDR3 has 13 amino acids. CDR1 and CDR2 from the germline V gene are GTSNPN and SVGIG (reference sequence). The J segment lost 5 bases and the V segment lost 2 bases, leaving 3 bases of the junction unmatched. CDR3 loop: CAWSTGQGNEQYF. The DNA for the CDR3 is TGTGCCTGGAGTACGGGACAGGGGAACGAGCAGTACTTC.

This clonotype appeared many times. The chain carries TRBV7-2 and TRBJ2-7, with 9 bases aligning to TRBD1. Looked up from germline, CDR1 is SGHTA and CDR2 is FQGNSA. The CDR3 is 17 residues long. The junction had 13 bases not matched to a gene; V was cut back by 3 bases and J by 4 bases. The DNA of the CDR3 is TGTGCCAGCAGCTTGGGGGACAGGGCGGCACGCACATACGAGCAGTACTTC. It specifies CASSLGDRAARTYEQYF.

This clonotype was observed at least ten times. This sequence joins TRBV12-3 or TRBV12-4 and TRBJ2-5; TRBD2 is a possible D gene (6 bases). V was cut by 6 bases and J by 1 base, with 15 bases left in between. The CDR3 contains 15 residues. DNA for the CDR3: TGTGCCAGCAGCCCCTTGGAAGCGGGCCAAGAGACCCAGTACTTC. Its protein product is CASSPLEAGQETQYF.

CDR3 protein: CASRDREGTPNTGELFF. CDR3 coding DNA: TGTGCCAGTAGAGACAGAGAGGGGACACCGAACACCGGGGAGCTGTTTTTT. The chain has TRBV19 and TRBJ2-2, with TRBD1 as a possible D gene (6 bases). This CDR3 contains 17 residues. Germline CDR1 LNHDA, CDR2 SQIVND (reference sequence). Between the trimmed V and J ends, which lost 6 bases and 0 bases, there was a span of 17 bases.

This clonotype came up many times. CDR3 sequence: CSVRQGHEQFF. The CDR3 DNA follows: TGCAGCGTCCGACAGGGCCATGAGCAGTTCTTC. The chain uses TRBV29-1 and TRBJ2-1; 7 positions match TRBD1. The CDR3 contains 11 residues. The germline gives CDR1 SQVTM, CDR2 ANQGSEA. Trimming took 6 bases from V and 8 from J; bases not matched to a gene: 4.

This clonotype was detected many times. The V and J genes are TRBV12-3 or TRBV12-4 and TRBJ2-6; a possible D gene is TRBD1 (6 bases). The CDR3 consists of 14 residues. V was clipped by 1 base and J by 8 bases, with 9 bases between them. In DNA form, the CDR3 reads TGTGCCAGCAGTTTAGATCAGGGGACCAACGTCCTGACTTTC. Translated: CASSLDQGTNVLTF.

This rearrangement joins TRBV7-8 to TRBJ2-7; 13 bases align to TRBD2. This CDR3 comprises 17 residues. Germline CDR1 and CDR2: SGHVS and FQNEAQ. V trimming: 4 bases; J trimming: 7 bases; junction bases outside the gene matches: 13. The CDR3: CASSSPLLAGGPGEQYF. As DNA, the CDR3 is TGTGCCAGCAGCTCTCCCTTACTAGCGGGAGGGCCCGGTGAGCAGTACTTC.

V gene TRBV11-1 combines with J gene TRBJ2-2; tentatively, D is TRBD1 or TRBD2 (6 bases each). Trimming pared 5 bases from V and 1 base from J, leaving 14 bases between. Germline loops: CDR1 SGHAT, CDR2 FQDESV (reference sequence). The CDR3 covers 16 residues. As DNA, the CDR3 is TGTGCCAGCAGCCCTGATGGGGGGCAGAACACCGGGGAGCTGTTTTTT. It specifies CASSPDGGQNTGELFF.